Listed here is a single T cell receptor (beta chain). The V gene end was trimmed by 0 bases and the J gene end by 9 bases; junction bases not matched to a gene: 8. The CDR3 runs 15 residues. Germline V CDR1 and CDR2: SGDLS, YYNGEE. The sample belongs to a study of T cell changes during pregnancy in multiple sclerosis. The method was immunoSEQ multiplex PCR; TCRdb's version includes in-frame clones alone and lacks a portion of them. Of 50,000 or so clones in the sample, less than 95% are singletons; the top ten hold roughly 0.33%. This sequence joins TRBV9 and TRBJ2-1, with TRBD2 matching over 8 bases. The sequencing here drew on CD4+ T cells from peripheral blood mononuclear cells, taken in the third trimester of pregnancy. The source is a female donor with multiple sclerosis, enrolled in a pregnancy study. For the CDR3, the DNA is TGTGCCAGCAGCGTAGTGGGAGCGGGAGTCTCTGAGCAGTTCTTC. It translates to CASSVVGAGVSEQFF. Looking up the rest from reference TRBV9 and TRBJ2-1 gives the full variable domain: DSGVTQTPKHLITATGQRVTLRCSPRSGDLSVYWYQQSLDQGLQFLIQYYNGEERAKGNILERFSAQQFPDLHSELNLSSLELGDSALYFCASSVVGAGVSEQFFGPGTRLTVL.